This T cell receptor (beta chain) was captured in a study of T cell changes during pregnancy in multiple sclerosis. Measured with immunoSEQ multiplex PCR; TCRdb has only the in-frame clones, and not every one. The table includes approximately 37,000 clones, about 93% detected once. The CDR3 consists of 11 residues. The germline V gene encodes CDR1 MNHEY and CDR2 SVGAGI. The V end was cut by 6 bases, the J end by 10 bases, with 10 bases between. The sequence was obtained from a female donor with multiple sclerosis, enrolled in a pregnancy study. This material consisted of CD4+ T cells from peripheral blood mononuclear cells, taken in the third trimester of pregnancy. J is TRBJ2-1 and V is TRBV6-5; D possibly corresponds to TRBD1 (6 bases). The CDR3 nucleotides are TGTGCCAGCAGCCTTGACAGGGAGCAGTTCTTC. Translation gives CASSLDREQFF.